The source of this T cell receptor (beta chain) is a study of blood T cell repertoires in COVID-19. At the level of the study: Sources were T cells, B-cell-depleted T cells, or PBMCs; the material itself was cDNA or gDNA.

Original methodology: The assay estimated nucleated cells by amplifying reference gene primers. TCRdb keeps only in-frame clones here, not all; method: immunoSEQ multiplex PCR. D and trimming were read from the DNA, whereas the V and J calls and clone size are those reported in that table. The sample holds roughly 250,000 clones; roughly 86% are singletons and the top ten take about 10%. This receptor was taken from a man between 35 and 55 years old who had recovered from COVID-19. The specimen was peripheral blood.

The CDR3 loop is CATSGTGQGILGNQPQHF. The CDR3 nucleotides read TGTGCCACCAGCGGTACGGGACAGGGGATTTTAGGCAATCAGCCCCAGCATTTT. The chain couples TRBV15 to TRBJ1-5, with 10 bases that match TRBD1. This CDR3 region has 18 residues. Per the germline V gene, CDR1 is LNHNV and CDR2 is YYDKDF (reference sequence). J gave up 2 bases and V 5 bases, and 12 bases lay outside the gene matches.